What follows are 20 T cell receptor beta chains derived from one specimen sequenced in a study of tumor and adjacent non-tumor tissue in lung cancer (dated by TCRdb to the late 2010s). RNA was extracted from bulk unsorted tissue and checked for quality with a NanoDrop ND-1000 and an Agilent 2100. Libraries were built with multiplex PCR. Sequencer: Illumina HiSeq 2500. TCRbeta libraries were constructed through three rounds of nested PCR with primers (Table S4) according to protocols modified from ARM-PCR. The raw public data were reprocessed by TCRdb itself: fastp quality trimming at Q25, MiXCR clonotype calling, in-frame beta chains only. Each record represents a unique CDR3 protein, reported with the most common genes and DNA among its rows. For this sample the table gives tens of thousands of distinct CDR3 sequences, of which about 70% were detected only once. Around 18% of the sample lies in the top ten.

The sequenced sample was lung tumor tissue. These receptors came from a man between 60 and 75 years old with non-small cell lung cancer.

This clonotype was seen a handful of times. The chain recombines TRBV24-1 with TRBJ2-5; TRBD1 agrees at 7 bases. The trim removed 4 bases at V and 8 bases at J, leaving 12 bases unmatched. The CDR3 contains 15 residues. CDR1 is KGHDR and CDR2 is SFDVKD in the germline V gene. CDR3 nucleotides: TGTGCCACCAGTGACCCTAAACCGGGACAGAATACCCAGTACTTC. As protein: CATSDPKPGQNTQYF.

Notes on this clonotype: The final CDR3 position lacks the conserved phenylalanine or tryptophan, pointing to a likely read error. The chain joins TRBV11-1 to TRBJ2-5, with 7 bases fitting TRBD2. The CDR3 covers 13 residues. The germline V gene encodes CDR1 SGHAT and CDR2 FQDESV (reference sequence). The junction had 4 bases not matched to a gene; V was cut back by 5 bases and J by 4 bases. The CDR3 nucleotides are TGTGCCAGCAGCCGGACTAGGAGAGAGACCCAGTACCTA. Its translation: CASSRTRRETQYL.

This clonotype appeared once. A junction end diverges from the germline sequence, so it may reflect a read error. V gene TRBV12-3 or TRBV12-4 combines with J gene TRBJ2-3; D not resolved. The CDR3 spans 15 residues. CDR3 amino acids: CASGGPWPSTDMQYF. The CDR3 region has the DNA TGTGCCAGCGGTGGGCCTTGGCCCTCCACAGATATGCAGTATTTT.

As to this clonotype: Its ends do not fully match the called genes, so a read error is possible. The rearrangement links TRBV4-1 to TRBJ2-2, with D perhaps matching TRBD1 or TRBD2 (6 bases each). The CDR3 spans 13 residues. Germline loops: CDR1 MGHRA, CDR2 YSYEKL. Here the CDR3 reads CAGSQQGGGELFF. The DNA of the CDR3 is TGCGCCGGCAGCCAACAGGGCGGCGGGGAGCTGTTTTTC.

As for this clonotype: A much larger clone lies a single base off, so this may be a read error. CDR3 nucleotide sequence: TGCAGTGCGCGAGGGTCGTTGGCGGACACCATATATTTT. This translates into CSARGSLADTIYF. The rearrangement joins TRBV20-1 to TRBJ1-3; the D is unclear. The CDR3 has 13 residues. Trimming stripped 6 bases from V and 8 bases from J, with 17 bases between. Germline-derived CDR1 and CDR2 are DFQATT and SNEGSKA (reference sequence).

This clonotype was picked up many times. This chain joins TRBV5-1 and TRBJ2-5, with TRBD1 matching over 8 bases. The CDR3 covers 16 residues. Germline V gene data show CDR1 as SGHRS and CDR2 as YFSETQ. V dropped 3 bases and J dropped 5; count of bases not matched to a gene: 12. The CDR3 is CASSSAFQGAGETQYF. CDR3 bases: TGCGCCAGCAGCTCAGCCTTCCAGGGGGCAGGGGAGACCCAGTACTTC.

This chain uses TRBV6-6 with TRBJ2-3; 7 bases are shared with TRBD2. CDR3 length: 11 amino acids. Germline V gene data show CDR1 as MNHNY and CDR2 as SVGAGI (reference sequence). CDR3 residues: CTSSGVDTQYF. The CDR3 nucleotides are TGTACAAGCAGCGGGGTAGATACGCAGTATTTT.

This clonotype was recorded a few times. This rearrangement joins TRBV12-3 or TRBV12-4 to TRBJ2-1, with 11 bases that match TRBD1. This CDR3 has 15 residues. Unmatched junction bases numbered 5, after V lost 6 bases and J lost 4 bases. CDR3: CASRWGTGGYNEQFF. As DNA, the CDR3 is TGTGCCAGCAGATGGGGGACAGGGGGTTACAATGAGCAGTTCTTC.

Regarding this clonotype: Being one base from a much bigger clone, this may be a read error. The genes are TRBV28 and TRBJ2-1; 7 bases align to TRBD2. Germline CDR1 is MDHEN and CDR2 is SYDVKM. The CDR3 is made up of 16 amino acids. Here the CDR3 reads CASTSAGRTFNNEQSF. The DNA of the CDR3 is TGTGCCAGCACCTCCGCCGGGAGGACCTTCAACAATGAGCAGTCCTTC. Full variable domain (rest looked up from reference TRBV28 and TRBJ2-1): DVKVTQSSRYLVKRTGEKVFLECVQDMDHENMFWYRQDPGLGLRLIYFSYDVKMKEKGDIPEGYSVSREKKERFSLILESASTNQTSMYLCASTSAGRTFNNEQSFGPGTRLTVL.

Note on this clonotype: The final CDR3 position lacks the conserved phenylalanine or tryptophan, pointing to a likely read error. This rearrangement joins TRBV6-1 to TRBJ2-1, with D possibly matching TRBD2 (5 bases). V gave up 6 bases and J gave up 7 bases, with 16 bases separating them. CDR1 and CDR2 from the germline V gene are MNHNS and SASEGT. The CDR3 spans 14 residues. CDR3 region: CASSVIGVPNEQFL. CDR3 DNA sequence: TGTGCCAGCAGCGTAATCGGGGTGCCGAATGAGCAGTTCTTA.

Regarding this clonotype: Relative to the germline gene, one junction end is altered; a read error may explain this. J is TRBJ1-4 and V is TRBV4-1; TRBD1 aligns across 8 bases. The CDR3 totals 14 residues. Per germline, CDR1 MGHRA and CDR2 YSYEKL. The CDR3 DNA reads as TGCGCCAACAGCCGGACAGGGTCGCATGATAAAGTGTTTTTT. It translates to CANSRTGSHDKVFF.

This clonotype was seen at least ten times. V is TRBV13 and J is TRBJ2-1; 7 positions match TRBD1. The ends lost 5 bases at V and 2 bases at J; junction bases unmatched: 9. Looked up from germline, CDR1 is PRHDT and CDR2 is FYEKMQ (reference sequence). The CDR3 is made up of 16 amino acids. The CDR3 spells CASSLPGQVTYNEQFF. The CDR3 DNA reads as TGTGCCAGCAGCCTGCCAGGACAGGTAACCTACAATGAGCAGTTCTTC. Using reference TRBV13 and TRBJ2-1 for the parts outside the CDR3, the full variable domain is AAGVIQSPRHLIKEKRETATLKCYPIPRHDTVYWYQQGPGQDPQFLISFYEKMQSDKGSIPDRFSAQQFSDYHSELNMSSLELGDSALYFCASSLPGQVTYNEQFFGPGTRLTVL.

The rearrangement uses TRBV29-1 and TRBJ2-1; 7 nucleotides agree with TRBD2. Germline assignment: CDR1 SQVTM and CDR2 ANQGSEA. This CDR3 has 14 residues. CDR3 loop: CSVGRPSGYNEQFF. CDR3 bases: TGCAGTGTAGGAAGGCCTAGCGGTTACAATGAGCAGTTCTTC.

This clonotype was observed a single time. The chain is built from TRBV5-1 and TRBJ1-2; TRBD1 agrees at 10 bases. V lost 3 bases, J lost 10 bases, and 6 bases stayed unmatched. Germline V gives CDR1 SGHRS, CDR2 YFSETQ. The CDR3 is 13 residues long. The CDR3 DNA is TGCGCCAGCAGCTCAGGACAGGGGGATGACTACACCTTC. Translation: CASSSGQGDDYTF.

CDR3 nucleotides: TGTGCCAGCCGCTACTCGATACAGGGAATAGAGACCCAGTACTTC. Its protein product is CASRYSIQGIETQYF. V gene TRBV6-2 or TRBV6-3 combines with J gene TRBJ2-5, with a tentative D call TRBD1 (6 bases). CDR3 length: 15 amino acids. CDR1 is MNHEY and CDR2 is SVGEGT in the germline V gene. V lost 8 bases and J 4 bases, leaving 20 bases between the germline ends.

Regarding this clonotype: Relative to the germline gene, one junction end is altered; a read error may explain this. The rearrangement links TRBV5-5 to TRBJ2-3; no reliable D call. Germline CDR1 reads SGHKS; CDR2 reads YYEKEE (reference sequence). The CDR3 has 12 residues. CDR3 DNA sequence: TGTGCCAGCAGCTTGAGTTGGGATACTCAGTATTTT. Amino acid sequence: CASSLSWDTQYF.

The chain joins TRBV5-6 to TRBJ2-5; 12 bases are shared with TRBD1. The CDR3 runs to 14 residues. The J segment lost 4 bases and the V segment lost 5 bases, leaving 3 bases of the junction unmatched. The V gene's germline CDR1 is SGHDT and CDR2 YYEEEE. In DNA form, the CDR3 reads TGTGCCAGCAGGCAGGGACAGGGGGCAGAGACCCAGTACTTC. It translates to CASRQGQGAETQYF.

Concerning this clonotype itself: At one end the junction does not follow the germline gene, possibly because of a read error. This chain uses TRBV6-1 with TRBJ1-6, with 9 bases fitting TRBD1. Germline CDR1 is MNHNS and CDR2 is SASEGT. The CDR3 consists of 16 residues. CDR3 region: CASSEVWTGANSPLQF. As DNA, the CDR3 is TGCGCCAGCAGTGAAGTGTGGACAGGGGCTAATTCACCCCTCCAGTTT.

CDR3 nucleotide sequence: TGTGCCAGAAGCCCACCGCTAGCGGGAGGGCCGAATGAGCAGTTCTTC. As protein: CARSPPLAGGPNEQFF. The chain links TRBV13 to TRBJ2-1, with 12 bases identical to TRBD2. The V gene end was trimmed by 9 bases and the J gene end by 7 bases; junction bases not matched to a gene: 13. This CDR3 has 16 residues. The germline V gene has CDR1 PRHDT and CDR2 FYEKMQ (reference sequence).

On this clonotype: A read error may account for a junction end that differs from germline. The V gene is TRBV11-3, the J gene TRBJ2-1, with 14 positions matching TRBD2. This CDR3 contains 15 residues. CDR1 and CDR2 (germline): SGHNT, YENEEA. The CDR3 sequence is CASSHGTSGSNEQFF. CDR3 DNA sequence: TGTGCGAGCAGCCACGGGACTAGCGGGAGTAATGAGCAGTTCTTC.